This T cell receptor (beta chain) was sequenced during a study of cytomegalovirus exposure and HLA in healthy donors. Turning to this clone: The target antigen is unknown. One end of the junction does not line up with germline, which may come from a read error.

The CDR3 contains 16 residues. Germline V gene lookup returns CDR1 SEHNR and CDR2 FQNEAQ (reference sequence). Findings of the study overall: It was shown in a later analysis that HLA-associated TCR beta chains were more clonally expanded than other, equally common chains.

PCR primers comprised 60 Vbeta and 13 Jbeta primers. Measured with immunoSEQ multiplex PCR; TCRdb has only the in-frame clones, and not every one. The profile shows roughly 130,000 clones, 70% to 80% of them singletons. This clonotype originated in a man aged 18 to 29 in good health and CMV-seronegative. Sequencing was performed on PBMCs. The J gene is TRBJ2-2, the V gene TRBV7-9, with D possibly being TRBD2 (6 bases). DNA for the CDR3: TGTTCCAGCGAGGATAGACTGGGACTTCACACCGGGGAGCTGTTTTTT. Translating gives CSSEDRLGLHTGELFF.